This TCR beta chain emerged from a study of regulatory T cells in long-lasting Graves disease. As for the study in general: A definition of persistent Graves' disease required over 5 years of antithyroid drugs plus positive TSH receptor antibodies. Broader study findings: The number of shared public clonotypes was higher in persistent patients (2,741) than new patients (around 960). Persistent cases favored TRBV28, TRBJ1-2 and TRBJ2-5.

Researchers made TCR beta libraries by using iRepertoire HTBI primers and running Arm-PCR on CDR3 regions. TCRdb independently ran MiXCR on the multiplex PCR reads; one entry per CDR3 protein. The data contain 400,000 or so distinct CDR3 sequences, about a quarter of them singletons. Time point specified: persistent/refractory GD, antithyroid drugs over 5 years with positive TRAb. TCR sequences were obtained from RNA taken from PBMCs. A volume of roughly 8.4 milliliters of peripheral blood was collected in EDTA tubes. There are 16 residues in the CDR3. In germline, CDR1 is KGHDR, CDR2 SFDVKD. V lost 12 bases and J lost 5; bases outside the gene matches: 10. As to this clonotype: Antigen specificity is unknown.

This TCR was recovered from a female donor with Graves disease. This chain links TRBV24-1 with TRBJ2-2; TRBD2 aligns across 14 bases. Specimen: peripheral blood mononuclear cells (PBMCs), collected when the disease was refractory, from a patient treated with antithyroid drugs. CDR3 bases: TGTGCCTCGGCTGGGACTAGCGGGAGTAGGACCGGGGAGCTGTTTTTT. This gives the protein CASAGTSGSRTGELFF.